These 5 T cell receptor beta chains share one sample of origin, sequenced in a study of post-analysis software for immune sequencing data. General study findings and limits: Elevated frequency relative to controls characterized a handful of TRBV segments in patients, TRBV5-6, TRBV5-1 and TRBV20-1 among them.

No antigen is known for these receptors. Each TCR beta cDNA library carried unique molecular identifiers. MiXCR, applied by TCRdb to the PCR reads, yields one record per CDR3 protein. The sample has roughly 600,000 distinct CDR3 sequences, about 40% seen once. The sequenced material came from blood. The receptor source for this set is a girl under 18 with multiple sclerosis.

Only a few counts were recorded for this clonotype. The chain links TRBV7-2 to TRBJ1-2, with 9 bases aligning to TRBD1. The germline CDR1 and CDR2 sequences are SGHTA and FQGNSA. The CDR3 covers 16 residues. The ends lost 2 bases at V and 4 bases at J; junction bases unmatched: 8. The CDR3 DNA sequence: TGTGCCAGCAGCTTAAGACGGGACAGGGTTACCTATGGCTACACCTTC. It specifies CASSLRRDRVTYGYTF.

The chain combines TRBV6-5 with TRBJ1-1; D is unresolved. Per the germline V gene, CDR1 is MNHEY and CDR2 is SVGAGI. V lost 5 bases, J lost 1 base, and 11 bases lay in between. CDR3 size: 14 residues. The CDR3 sequence: CASSHLDRNTEAFF. In nucleotides, the CDR3 is TGTGCCAGCAGTCACTTGGACCGGAACACTGAAGCTTTCTTT.

The sample holds one count of this clonotype. This chain connects TRBV5-1 to TRBJ2-5; TRBD2 aligns across 11 bases. This CDR3 has 15 residues. Trimming removed 0 bases from V and 11 bases from J; junction bases left unmatched: 9. Germline lookup yields CDR1 SGHRS and CDR2 YFSETQ. The CDR3 sequence: CASSLVLAGGREQYF. The CDR3 coding sequence is TGCGCCAGCAGCTTGGTGTTAGCGGGGGGGCGTGAGCAGTACTTC.

This clonotype was picked up one time. The chain uses TRBV12-3 or TRBV12-4 and TRBJ1-4, with a tentative D call TRBD1 (5 bases). The CDR3 has 17 amino acids. With 5 bases removed from V and 7 bases from J, the gap between germline ends came to 23 bases. CDR3 sequence reads: CASSTQMGPLGGEKLFF. In nucleotides, the CDR3 is TGTGCCAGCAGTACTCAGATGGGGCCACTTGGAGGTGAAAAACTGTTTTTT.

The rearrangement uses TRBV6-2 or TRBV6-3 and TRBJ2-3; TRBD2 matches 8 bases. Trimming cost V 7 bases and J 1 base; bases outside gene matches: 16. CDR1 is MNHEY and CDR2 is SVGEGT in the germline V gene. CDR3 length: 18 amino acids. Here the CDR3 reads CASTGVFGRAGGTDTQYF. In DNA form, the CDR3 reads TGTGCCAGCACGGGGGTATTCGGGAGGGCCGGGGGCACAGATACGCAGTATTTT.